This T cell receptor beta chain was profiled in a study of blood T cell repertoires in COVID-19. Study as a whole: The origin of the acute and convalescent COVID-19 samples was the United States, Italy and Spain. T cells, B-cell-depleted T cells, or PBMCs provided the cDNA or gDNA that served as material.

Followed over time, Seattle patients had been enrolled while infection was active. Germline CDR1 and CDR2: MDHEN and SYDVKM. V lost 2 bases, J lost 8 bases, and 6 bases stayed unmatched. The CDR3 consists of 14 residues. Authors' analysis steps: Estimates of nucleated cell counts were drawn from the amplification of reference gene primers. Some clones are missing from TCRdb's copy, which holds only in-frame ones; the method was immunoSEQ multiplex PCR. The V and J calls and the clone size are those of that table, but D and trimming were determined from the DNA. In the table there are roughly 170,000 clones, about 85% of which are singletons.

V gene TRBV28 combines with J gene TRBJ2-4; 7 positions agree with TRBD2. Sequencing was carried out using peripheral blood. This TCR was recovered from a woman aged 45-65 years with COVID-19, enrolled during active disease. The CDR3 bases are TGTGCCAGCAGTTTAGCCGCGGGGAGGGACATTCAGTACTTC. Translating it yields CASSLAAGRDIQYF.